The 31 T cell receptor beta chains listed next were all sequenced from one sample in a study of T cells in localized non-small cell lung cancer. Libraries were prepared by immunoSEQ multiplex PCR; TCRdb keeps only in-frame clonotypes and omits some of them. Among 23,000 or so clones, approximately 85% were seen once, and the ten largest hold 25% to 35%. This specimen was peripheral blood mononuclear cells, taken before any cancer treatment. The receptors come from a male donor at least 60 years old with stage II lung adenocarcinoma.

The chain is built from TRBV14 and TRBJ2-1; TRBD2 agrees at 11 bases. Trimming at V came to 2 bases and at J to 3 bases, leaving 6 bases not matched to a gene. Germline assignment: CDR1 SGHDN and CDR2 FVKESK. The CDR3 contains 17 residues. The DNA for the CDR3 is TGTGCCAGCAGCCAATTACCGGGACTAGCGGACTACAATGAGCAGTTCTTC. It encodes CASSQLPGLADYNEQFF. The full variable domain, rest sourced from reference TRBV14 and TRBJ2-1, is EAGVTQFPSHSVIEKGQTVTLRCDPISGHDNLYWYRRVMGKEIKFLLHFVKESKQDESGMPNNRFLAERTGGTYSTLKVQPAELEDSGVYFCASSQLPGLADYNEQFFGPGTRLTVL.

This sequence joins TRBV21-1 and TRBJ2-5; TRBD2 reflects the table's D call only, with no check against the DNA. TRBV21-1 is designated a pseudogene. The CDR3 loop spans 17 amino acids. CDR3 sequence reads: CASSNPCGRASGETQYF. The CDR3 nucleotides are TGTGCCAGCAGCAACCCATGCGGGAGGGCCTCGGGAGAGACCCAGTACTTC.

V gene TRBV20-1 combines with J gene TRBJ2-1; D uncertain. CDR3 length: 11 residues. The V gene lost 2 bases and the J gene lost 8 bases, with 7 bases spanning the gap. Per germline, CDR1 DFQATT and CDR2 SNEGSKA (reference sequence). The CDR3 is CSARLRDEQFF. In DNA, the CDR3 is TGCAGTGCTAGATTAAGGGATGAGCAGTTCTTC.

The rearrangement uses TRBV5-1 and TRBJ1-2; D unclear. With 2 bases removed from V and 0 bases from J, the gap between germline ends came to 2 bases. This CDR3 is 12 amino acids long. Germline V gene lookup returns CDR1 SGHRS and CDR2 YFSETQ. CDR3 DNA: TGCGCCAGCAGCTTATCTAACTATGGCTACACCTTC. Translation gives CASSLSNYGYTF.

The V call is TRBV19, the J call TRBJ2-1; 8 nucleotides match TRBD1. With 0 bases clipped from V and 7 bases from J, the junction kept 20 bases outside the gene matches. Germline lookup yields CDR1 LNHDA and CDR2 SQIVND (reference sequence). CDR3 length: 20 amino acids. This chain's CDR3 is CASSIDPPNVGQVRRNEQFF. As DNA, the CDR3 is TGTGCCAGTAGTATAGATCCGCCCAACGTGGGACAGGTACGCCGGAATGAGCAGTTCTTC.

The rearrangement links TRBV6-1 to TRBJ1-5; D is perhaps TRBD1 (6 bases). Trimming cost V 3 bases and J 6 bases, with 15 bases left between them. This CDR3 has 15 residues. CDR1 is MNHNS, CDR2 SASEGT, per germline. The chain's CDR3 is CASSEWSRGFQPQHF. DNA of the CDR3: TGTGCCAGCAGTGAGTGGTCCAGGGGTTTTCAGCCCCAGCATTTT.

The chain has TRBV9 and TRBJ2-1, with 14 bases fitting TRBD2. Trimming removed 4 bases from V and 9 bases from J; junction bases left unmatched: 6. The length of the CDR3 is 15 residues. Germline CDR1 is SGDLS and CDR2 is YYNGEE. The CDR3 region has the DNA TGTGCCAGCAGCTTGGGACTAGCGGGAGATGGTGAGCAGTTCTTC. Translation gives CASSLGLAGDGEQFF.

The rearrangement links TRBV7-2 to TRBJ2-7, with D perhaps being TRBD1 or TRBD2 (5 bases each). This CDR3 comprises 15 residues. Trimming removed 5 bases from V and 0 bases from J, with 14 bases in between. From germline, CDR1 is SGHTA and CDR2 FQGNSA. The CDR3 sequence: CASSPMGRLSYEQYF. In DNA form, the CDR3 reads TGTGCCAGCAGCCCGATGGGACGGCTCTCCTACGAGCAGTACTTC.

This clone has only a few counts. The gene calls are TRBV4-1 and TRBJ2-5; a weak D match, TRBD2 (6 bases). The CDR3 contains 15 residues. CDR1 and CDR2 (germline): MGHRA, YSYEKL. Trimming left V 4 bases short and J 4 bases short, with 16 bases between. The CDR3 bases are TGCGCCAGCAGCCCCCTTCCGGCCGGGGGAGAGACCCAGTACTTC. Protein product: CASSPLPAGGETQYF.

The chain employs TRBV28 and TRBJ2-7; 11 bases align to TRBD1. The CDR3 is made up of 16 amino acids. The V gene's germline CDR1 is MDHEN and CDR2 SYDVKM. The V segment lost 6 bases and the J segment 4 bases; nucleotides outside the gene matches: 11. In nucleotides, the CDR3 is TGTGCCAGCAGCCGACCAGGAGGACAGGGGGCTTACGAGCAGTACTTC. Translated, it gives CASSRPGGQGAYEQYF.

The chain combines TRBV30 with TRBJ1-4, with D hard to call. Germline V lookup: CDR1 GTSNPN, CDR2 SVGIG (reference sequence). Trimming cost V 8 bases and J 6 bases, with 22 bases left between them. The CDR3 has 15 amino acids. The CDR3 is CALPGRMGKDEKLFF. The CDR3, as DNA: TGTGCCCTGCCCGGGAGGATGGGTAAGGATGAAAAACTGTTTTTT.

This chain connects TRBV15 to TRBJ2-5; 9 nucleotides agree with TRBD1. The CDR3 has 15 amino acids. Trimming cost V 3 bases and J 5 bases; bases outside gene matches: 7. Germline V gene lookup returns CDR1 LNHNV and CDR2 YYDKDF (reference sequence). CDR3 nucleotides: TGTGCCACCAGCAGTGGGGACAGGGCAAGGGAGACCCAGTACTTC. Its translation is CATSSGDRARETQYF.

V and J are TRBV25-1 and TRBJ1-4; no reliable D call. V shed 3 bases and J shed 10 bases, with 12 bases lying between them. Germline values: CDR1 MGHDK, CDR2 SYGVNS. The CDR3 extends over 13 amino acids. CDR3 in DNA: TGTGCCAGCAGTGACGGAGCATTCGGAAAACTGTTTTTT. It specifies CASSDGAFGKLFF.

V gene TRBV28 combines with J gene TRBJ1-6, with 8 bases lining up with TRBD1. J gave up 9 bases and V 7 bases, and 8 bases lay outside the gene matches. Germline V CDR1 and CDR2: MDHEN, SYDVKM. This CDR3 contains 14 residues. CDR3 loop: CASNTPTGVSPLHF. The CDR3 nucleotides are TGTGCCAGCAACACTCCGACAGGGGTTTCACCCCTCCACTTT.

The chain links TRBV4-1 to TRBJ1-3; D unclear. CDR3 size: 14 residues. Germline CDR1 is MGHRA and CDR2 is YSYEKL. The V gene lost 5 bases and the J gene lost 1 base, with 9 bases spanning the gap. The chain's CDR3 is CASSYLESGNTIYF. The CDR3 DNA sequence: TGCGCCAGCAGCTACCTGGAATCTGGAAACACCATATATTTT.

V and J are TRBV11-2 and TRBJ2-5, with D possibly matching TRBD1 (5 bases). Germline CDR1 SGHAT, CDR2 FQNNGV. Trimming left V 1 base short and J 4 bases short, with 10 bases between. This CDR3 contains 14 residues. In nucleotides, the CDR3 is TGTGCCAGCAGCTTAGGACAGAACCGAGAGACCCAGTACTTC. Translated: CASSLGQNRETQYF. Based on the CDR3 plus reference TRBV11-2 and TRBJ2-5, the full variable domain is EAGVAQSPRYKIIEKRQSVAFWCNPISGHATLYWYQQILGQGPKLLIQFQNNGVVDDSQLPKDRFSAERLKGVDSTLKIQPAKLEDSAVYLCASSLGQNRETQYFGPGTRLLVL.

The CDR3, as DNA: TGTGCCAGCTCACCCGAAGGGGGGACTAATGAAAAACTGTTTTTT. It codes for CASSPEGGTNEKLFF. The chain combines TRBV18 with TRBJ1-4, with TRBD1 as a possible D gene (6 bases). Germline V CDR1 and CDR2: KGHSH, LQKENI. Trimming removed 3 bases from V and 2 bases from J, with 10 bases in between. This CDR3 region has 15 residues.

This chain connects TRBV5-1 to TRBJ1-3; no clear D gene. The CDR3 has 15 amino acids. Germline V CDR1 and CDR2: SGHRS, YFSETQ. V gave up 1 base and J gave up 0 bases, with 8 bases separating them. CDR3 in DNA: TGCGCCAGCAGCTTGTACGGCTCCTCTGGAAACACCATATATTTT. Amino acid sequence: CASSLYGSSGNTIYF.

The V gene is TRBV6-6, the J gene TRBJ2-1, with D possibly matching TRBD2 (5 bases). The length of the CDR3 is 11 residues. Between the trimmed V and J ends, which lost 4 bases and 9 bases, there was a span of 7 bases. Germline CDR1 reads MNHNY; CDR2 reads SVGAGI (reference sequence). The DNA for the CDR3 is TGTGCCAGCAGTTGGGGAGTTGAGCAGTTCTTC. This translates into CASSWGVEQFF.

J is TRBJ2-7 and V is TRBV5-1; weak D call: TRBD2 (7 bases). The ends were cut back, 0 bases at V and 4 bases at J, with 23 bases in the middle. CDR3 length: 18 residues. Germline values: CDR1 SGHRS, CDR2 YFSETQ. The CDR3 DNA reads TGCGCCAGCAGCTTGGCCGGGGAGGGGGGCGGACACCCTTACGAGCAGTACTTC. This translates into CASSLAGEGGGHPYEQYF.

The chain combines TRBV19 with TRBJ2-1; weak D call: TRBD1 (6 bases). V lost 3 bases and J lost 6, with 15 bases in between. CDR1 is LNHDA, CDR2 SQIVND, per germline (reference sequence). The CDR3 length is 15 residues. The CDR3 region is CASSMAGEVGNEQFF. The CDR3, as DNA: TGTGCCAGTAGTATGGCAGGGGAAGTAGGCAATGAGCAGTTCTTC.

The rearrangement links TRBV18 to TRBJ2-3, with 7 bases aligning to TRBD2. V lost 3 bases and J lost 5; bases outside the gene matches: 5. The CDR3 is 14 residues long. From germline, CDR1 is KGHSH and CDR2 LQKENI. CDR3 sequence (DNA): TGTGCCAGCTCACCGCAAACGGGGGGAGATACGCAGTATTTT. Translated, it gives CASSPQTGGDTQYF. The whole variable domain, remainder taken from reference TRBV18 and TRBJ2-3, is NAGVMQNPRHLVRRRGQEARLRCSPMKGHSHVYWYRQLPEEGLKFMVYLQKENIIDESGMPKERFSAEFPKEGPSILRIQQVVRGDSAAYFCASSPQTGGDTQYFGPGTRLTVL.

This sequence joins TRBV6-6 and TRBJ2-7; D is perhaps TRBD1 (5 bases). Germline V lookup: CDR1 MNHNY, CDR2 SVGAGI (reference sequence). The CDR3 totals 14 residues. V was pared by 4 bases and J by 6 bases, with 16 bases between. The CDR3 sequence: CASSSSAGRFEQYF. The CDR3 DNA sequence: TGTGCCAGCAGTTCAAGCGCAGGGCGTTTCGAGCAGTACTTC.

V gene TRBV15 combines with J gene TRBJ1-1; D possibly corresponds to TRBD1 (5 bases). This CDR3 region has 12 residues. Trimming shortened V by 8 bases and J by 4 bases, and 11 bases separated the two germline ends. Germline V gene sequence: CDR1 LNHNV, CDR2 YYDKDF (reference sequence). The CDR3 loop is CATGGEPTEAFF. The CDR3, as DNA: TGTGCCACCGGGGGAGAACCCACTGAAGCTTTCTTT.

Points on this clone: An end of the junction differs from the germline gene, which may be a read error. V is TRBV5-1 and J is TRBJ2-7, with D perhaps matching TRBD1 or TRBD2 (6 bases each). From germline, CDR1 is SGHRS and CDR2 YFSETQ. There are 12 residues in the CDR3. The DNA for the CDR3 is TGCGCCAGCAGCTTGACGTCAGGGGACTTAGCGTTC. Translating gives CASSLTSGDLAF.

The chain is built from TRBV6-9 and TRBJ2-7; perhaps TRBD1 as D (5 bases). Germline assignment: CDR1 MNHGY and CDR2 SVAAGI. The length of the CDR3 is 15 residues. The ends were cut back, 4 bases at V and 3 bases at J, with 16 bases in the middle. The CDR3, as DNA: TGTGCCAGCAGTTCCCTCTCTGCAGGGAACTACGAGCAGTACTTC. Translated, it gives CASSSLSAGNYEQYF.

This clone has only one observation. The J gene is TRBJ2-4, the V gene TRBV5-4; D gene ambiguous. V gave up 0 bases and J gave up 0 bases, with 16 bases separating them. CDR1 SGHNT and CDR2 YYREEE come from the germline V gene (reference sequence). The CDR3 spans 18 residues. CDR3 DNA: TGTGCCAGCAGCTTGGAGCCCCTAAAGGAGCTAGCCAAAAACATTCAGTACTTC. Amino acid sequence: CASSLEPLKELAKNIQYF.

The CDR3 protein is CASNRDREFGEQYF. The DNA of the CDR3 is TGTGCCAGTAATCGGGACAGGGAGTTCGGTGAGCAGTACTTC. This chain joins TRBV2 and TRBJ2-7; 9 bases map to TRBD1. V trimming: 9 bases; J trimming: 7 bases; junction bases outside the gene matches: 13. CDR3 length equals 14 residues. Germline loops: CDR1 SNHLY, CDR2 FYNNEI.

This clone was picked up one time. J is TRBJ1-1 and V is TRBV6-5; TRBD1 is a possible D gene (6 bases). This CDR3 comprises 10 residues. Trimming took off 5 bases at V and 8 bases at J, with 6 bases between the two ends. The germline CDR1 and CDR2 sequences are MNHEY and SVGAGI. CDR3 sequence (DNA): TGTGCCAGCAGTCAGGGGGAAGCTTTCTTT. As protein: CASSQGEAFF.

The chain has TRBV5-5 and TRBJ2-5; TRBD1 is a possible D gene (7 bases). V dropped 1 base and J dropped 3 bases, with 13 bases sitting between them. Germline CDR1 is SGHKS and CDR2 is YYEKEE (reference sequence). The CDR3 extends over 15 amino acids. The CDR3, as DNA: TGTGCCAGCAGCTTGCGGCTCAGGGGGGAAGAGACCCAGTACTTC. Its translation: CASSLRLRGEETQYF.

The sample holds one count of this clone. The CDR3 bases are TGTGCCAGCACCCTAAGCCTCGACCTCTATGGCTACACCTTC. It yields the protein CASTLSLDLYGYTF. The chain combines TRBV28 with TRBJ1-2, with no clear D. Germline CDR1 MDHEN, CDR2 SYDVKM. This CDR3 is built from 14 residues. V was trimmed by 7 bases and J by 4 bases, leaving 16 bases between them.